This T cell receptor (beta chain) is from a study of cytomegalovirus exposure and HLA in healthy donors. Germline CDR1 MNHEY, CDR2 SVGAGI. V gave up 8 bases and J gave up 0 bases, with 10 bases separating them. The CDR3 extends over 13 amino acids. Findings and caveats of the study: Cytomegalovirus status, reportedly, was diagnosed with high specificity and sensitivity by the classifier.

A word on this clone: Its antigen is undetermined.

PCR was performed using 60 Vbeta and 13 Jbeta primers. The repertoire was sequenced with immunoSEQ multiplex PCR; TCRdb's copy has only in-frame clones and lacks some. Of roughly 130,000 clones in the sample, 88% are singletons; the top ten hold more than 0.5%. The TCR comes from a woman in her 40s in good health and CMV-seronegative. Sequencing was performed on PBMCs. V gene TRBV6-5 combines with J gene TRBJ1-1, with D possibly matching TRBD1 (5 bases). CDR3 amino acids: CASLKGMNTEAFF. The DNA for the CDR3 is TGTGCCAGCTTGAAGGGGATGAACACTGAAGCTTTCTTT.